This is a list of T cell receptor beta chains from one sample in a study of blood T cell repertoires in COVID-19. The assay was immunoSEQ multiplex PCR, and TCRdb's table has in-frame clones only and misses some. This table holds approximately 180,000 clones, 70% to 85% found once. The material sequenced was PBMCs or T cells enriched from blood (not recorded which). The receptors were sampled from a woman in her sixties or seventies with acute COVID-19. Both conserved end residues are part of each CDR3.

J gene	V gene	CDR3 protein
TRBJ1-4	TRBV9	CASSVGAGRNEKLFF
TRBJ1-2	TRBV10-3	CAISESQKNGYTF
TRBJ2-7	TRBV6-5	CASSQSPGQGYEQYF
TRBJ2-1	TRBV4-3	CASSQDSRGHYNEQFF
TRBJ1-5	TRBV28	CASSKGGGNQPQHF
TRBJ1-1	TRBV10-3	CAISDKGTGTEAFF
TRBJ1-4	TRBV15	CATSRDGGLGNEKLFF
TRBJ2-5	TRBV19	CASSIHLVRQETQYF
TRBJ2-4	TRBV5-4	CASSSTSGGLRNIQYF
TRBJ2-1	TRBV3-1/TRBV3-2	CASSQAGLEQFF
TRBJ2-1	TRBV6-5	CATSVAGGLNEQFF
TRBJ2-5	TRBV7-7	CASRQGQGEETQYF
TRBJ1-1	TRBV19	CASPPDRGNTEAFF
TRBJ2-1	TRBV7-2	CASSTPTGGHNEQFF
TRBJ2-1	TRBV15	CAARTSGQFF
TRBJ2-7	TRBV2	CASSELSEQYF
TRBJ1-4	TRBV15	CATSRDRQANEKLFF
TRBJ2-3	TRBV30	CAWSVKVAGRSTDTQYF
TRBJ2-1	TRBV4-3	CASSQAPDRGKGEQFF
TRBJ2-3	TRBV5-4	CASSVVGGFTDTQYF
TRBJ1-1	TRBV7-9	CASSLVGGDTEAFF
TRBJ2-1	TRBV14	CASSPPGYYNEQFF
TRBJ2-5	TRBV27	CASSLSYRSEGTQYF
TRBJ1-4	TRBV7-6	CASSLARGQGEKLFF
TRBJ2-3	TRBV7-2	CASLQGVGTDTQYF
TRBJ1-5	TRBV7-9	CASSRDRVGNQPQHF
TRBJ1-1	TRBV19	CASGRGRFGNTEAFF
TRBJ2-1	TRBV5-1	CASSGAGGSYNEQFF
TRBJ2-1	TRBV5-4	CASSLVTSGSNEQFF
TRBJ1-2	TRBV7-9	CASSLGGGTFYGYTF